This T cell receptor (beta chain) was observed in a study of cytomegalovirus exposure and HLA in healthy donors. With V trimmed by 7 bases and J by 4 bases, 10 bases remained unmatched. Germline CDR1 is SGHRS and CDR2 is YFSETQ. The CDR3 extends over 15 amino acids. Sampled while nominally healthy, donors likely had unrecorded immune exposures. In the PCR, 60 Vbeta and 13 Jbeta primers were used. Some clones are missing from TCRdb's copy, which holds only in-frame ones; the method was immunoSEQ multiplex PCR. The sample yields around 150,000 clones, about 87% seen once. Input material: PBMCs. This sequence was found in a young woman in good health and CMV-seronegative. This chain links TRBV5-1 with TRBJ2-3; 9 nucleotides match TRBD1. This CDR3 reads CASRPPGQGPDTQYF. As DNA, the CDR3 is TGCGCCAGCCGCCCCCCGGGACAGGGACCAGATACGCAGTATTTT.